This T cell receptor beta chain was observed in a study of cytomegalovirus exposure and HLA in healthy donors. Germline V CDR1 and CDR2: MNHEY, SVGAGI. V was cut by 6 bases and J by 5 bases, with 13 bases left in between. This CDR3 has 13 amino acids. Points from the study as a whole: Among TCR sequences, most were rare, though some public TCRs appeared in many donors.

Data came from immunoSEQ multiplex PCR; TCRdb stores just in-frame clones and leaves some out. The table lists under 400,000 clones, roughly 88% of them singletons. This clone was counted between two and nine times. Its antigen remains unknown. The rearrangement links TRBV6-5 to TRBJ1-2, with D possibly matching TRBD1 (5 bases). The clonotype originates from a young man in good health and CMV-seronegative. Sequencing was performed on PBMCs. The CDR3 loop reads CASSFTQGYGYTF. The CDR3 nucleotides read TGTGCCAGCAGCTTTACTCAGGGTTATGGCTACACCTTC.